The rows below give T cell receptor beta chains drawn from one sample of a study of shared clonotypes between healthy human individuals. The table came from immunoSEQ multiplex PCR; TCRdb's copy has only in-frame clones and leaves some out. The sample lists about 110,000 clones, 65% to 75% occurring once. Sample: memory CD8+ T cells sorted from blood. These receptors originate from a woman aged 30 to 39 in good health. The CDR3 runs from the conserved cysteine through the conserved F or W.

j_call v_call cdr3_aa
TRBJ2-1 TRBV25-1 CASSEGGGPGNNEQFF
TRBJ1-4 TRBV5-1 CASSSAVRQMNEKLFF
TRBJ2-7 TRBV19 CASSAGQSHYEQYF
TRBJ2-3 TRBV7-3 CASSLMATDTQYF
TRBJ1-3 TRBV7-6 CASSLEAVNSGNTIYF
TRBJ2-6 TRBV19 CASSIALGLAGLSGANVLTF
TRBJ2-7 TRBV4-2 CASSQGLGYEQYF
TRBJ1-2 TRBV28 CASSIGSNYGYTF
TRBJ2-2 TRBV5-6 CASSLWDTGELFF
TRBJ2-1 TRBV15 CATSRDRAGGNEQFF
TRBJ1-1 TRBV25-1 CASSAPPDRGWTEAFF
TRBJ1-3 TRBV7-8 CASSLDGRGISGNTIYF
TRBJ1-2 TRBV6-6 CASSYAGGLYGYTF
TRBJ1-1 TRBV6-1 CASSDGPSNTEAFF
TRBJ1-2 TRBV5-1 CASSHGGSAHSNYGYTF
TRBJ2-1 TRBV14 CASSPSWLRSYNEQFF
TRBJ1-2 TRBV4-1 CASSQPPTVNGGYTF
TRBJ2-1 TRBV10-1 CASSESMEGYNEQFF
TRBJ2-7 TRBV7-8 CASSPGGEQYF
TRBJ1-5 TRBV5-1 CASSANQPQHF
TRBJ1-1 TRBV9 CASSLAWGNTEAFF
TRBJ2-7 TRBV4-1 CASSQAAAYEQYF
TRBJ1-5 TRBV5-6 CASSSTGSGNQPQHF
TRBJ1-1 TRBV29-1 CSVVAGVWSEAFF
TRBJ2-5 TRBV7-9 CASSLLAARETQYF
TRBJ2-7 TRBV9 CASSVGGTAYEQYF
TRBJ2-6 TRBV4-2 CASSTTGSGANVLTF
TRBJ2-7 TRBV2 CASSEIPGGRLYEQYF
TRBJ2-2 TRBV5-1 CASSLSGPGELFF
TRBJ1-1 TRBV5-5 CASYEGVSTEAFF
TRBJ2-1 TRBV5-4 CASSRVAEKNNEQFF
TRBJ1-1 TRBV5-4 CASISRLQVTNTEAFF
TRBJ2-7 TRBV27 CASSPDRGYEQYF
TRBJ1-4 TRBV2 CASKRAGRSTNEKLFF
TRBJ1-1 TRBV20-1 CSDRANTEAFF
TRBJ2-2 TRBV4-2 CASSPGRAWPITGELFF
TRBJ2-1 TRBV6-6 CATGGFYNEQFF
TRBJ1-1 TRBV6-5 CASSYGNEAFF
TRBJ2-2 TRBV7-8 CASSNRDRTNTGELFF
TRBJ1-5 TRBV4-1 CASSQGQGFNQPQHF
TRBJ2-1 TRBV2 CASSSLGGEQFF